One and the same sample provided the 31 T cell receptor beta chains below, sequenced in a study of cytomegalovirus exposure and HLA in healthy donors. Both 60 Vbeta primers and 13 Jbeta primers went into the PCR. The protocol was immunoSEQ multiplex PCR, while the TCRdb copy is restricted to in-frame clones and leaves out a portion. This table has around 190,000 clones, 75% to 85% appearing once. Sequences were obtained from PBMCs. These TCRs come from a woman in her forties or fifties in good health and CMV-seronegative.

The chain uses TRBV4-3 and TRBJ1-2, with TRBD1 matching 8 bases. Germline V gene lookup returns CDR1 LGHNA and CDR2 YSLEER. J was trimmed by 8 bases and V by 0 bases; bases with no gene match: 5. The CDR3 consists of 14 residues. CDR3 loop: CASSQDTGGGGYTF. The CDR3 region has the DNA TGCGCCAGCAGCCAAGATACAGGGGGAGGGGGCTACACCTTC.

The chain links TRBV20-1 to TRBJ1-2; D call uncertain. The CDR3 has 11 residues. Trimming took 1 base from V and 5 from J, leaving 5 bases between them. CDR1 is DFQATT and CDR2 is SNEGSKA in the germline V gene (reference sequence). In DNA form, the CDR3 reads TGCAGTGCTAGAGGCGGGTATGGCTACACCTTC. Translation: CSARGGYGYTF.

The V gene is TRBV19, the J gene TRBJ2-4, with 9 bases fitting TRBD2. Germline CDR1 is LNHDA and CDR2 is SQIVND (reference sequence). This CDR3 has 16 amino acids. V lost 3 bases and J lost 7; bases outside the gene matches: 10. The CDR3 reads CASSIMTSGQGNIQYF. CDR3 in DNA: TGTGCCAGTAGTATTATGACTAGCGGCCAGGGGAACATTCAGTACTTC.

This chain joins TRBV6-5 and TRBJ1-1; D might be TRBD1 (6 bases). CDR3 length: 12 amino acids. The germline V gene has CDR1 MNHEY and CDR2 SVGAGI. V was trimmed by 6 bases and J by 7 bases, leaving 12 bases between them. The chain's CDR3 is CASSSGQIEAFF. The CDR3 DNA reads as TGTGCCAGCAGCTCCGGACAGATTGAAGCTTTCTTT.

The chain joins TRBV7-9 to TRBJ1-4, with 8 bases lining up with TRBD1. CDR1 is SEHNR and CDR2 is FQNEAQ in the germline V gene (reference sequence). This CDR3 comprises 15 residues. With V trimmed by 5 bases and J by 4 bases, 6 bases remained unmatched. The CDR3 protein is CASSRWTGNNEKLFF. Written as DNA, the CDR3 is TGTGCCAGCAGCCGTTGGACAGGGAATAATGAAAAACTGTTTTTT. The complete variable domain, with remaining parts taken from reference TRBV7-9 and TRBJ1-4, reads DTGVSQNPRHKITKRGQNVTFRCDPISEHNRLYWYRQTLGQGPEFLTYFQNEAQLEKSRLLSDRFSAERPKGSFSTLEIQRTEQGDSAMYLCASSRWTGNNEKLFFGSGTQLSVL.

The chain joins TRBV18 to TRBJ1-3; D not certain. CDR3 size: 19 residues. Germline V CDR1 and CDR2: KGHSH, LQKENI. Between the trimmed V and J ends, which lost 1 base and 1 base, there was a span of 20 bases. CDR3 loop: CASSPRPIAQVNSGNTIYF. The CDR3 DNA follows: TGTGCCAGCTCACCACGGCCAATAGCGCAGGTTAATTCTGGAAACACCATATATTTT. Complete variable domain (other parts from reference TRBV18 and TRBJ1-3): NAGVMQNPRHLVRRRGQEARLRCSPMKGHSHVYWYRQLPEEGLKFMVYLQKENIIDESGMPKERFSAEFPKEGPSILRIQQVVRGDSAAYFCASSPRPIAQVNSGNTIYFGEGSWLTVV.

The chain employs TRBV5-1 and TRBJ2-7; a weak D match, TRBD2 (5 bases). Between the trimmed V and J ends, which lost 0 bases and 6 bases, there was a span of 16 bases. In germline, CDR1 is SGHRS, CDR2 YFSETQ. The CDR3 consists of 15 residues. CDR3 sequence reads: CASSLASKTSGEQYF. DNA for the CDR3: TGCGCCAGCAGCTTGGCGTCAAAAACGAGCGGCGAGCAGTACTTC.

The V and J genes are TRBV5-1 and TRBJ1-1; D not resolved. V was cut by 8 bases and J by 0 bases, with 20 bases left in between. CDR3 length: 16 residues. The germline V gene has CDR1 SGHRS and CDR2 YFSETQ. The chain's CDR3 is CASSAQAAVMNTEAFF. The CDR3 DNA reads TGCGCCAGTTCCGCCCAGGCAGCCGTTATGAACACTGAAGCTTTCTTT.

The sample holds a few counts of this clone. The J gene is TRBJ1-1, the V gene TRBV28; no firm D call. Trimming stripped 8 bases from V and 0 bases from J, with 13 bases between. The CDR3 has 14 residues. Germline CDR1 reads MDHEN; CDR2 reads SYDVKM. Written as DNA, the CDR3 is TGTGCCAGCGAGGATGGTTGGATGAACACTGAAGCTTTCTTT. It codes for CASEDGWMNTEAFF.

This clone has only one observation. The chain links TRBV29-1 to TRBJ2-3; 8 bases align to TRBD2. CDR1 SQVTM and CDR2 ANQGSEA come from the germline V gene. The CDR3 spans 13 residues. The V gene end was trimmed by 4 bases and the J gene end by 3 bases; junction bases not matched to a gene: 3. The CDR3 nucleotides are TGCAGCGTTGTGGCGGGAGGAACAGATACGCAGTATTTT. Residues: CSVVAGGTDTQYF.

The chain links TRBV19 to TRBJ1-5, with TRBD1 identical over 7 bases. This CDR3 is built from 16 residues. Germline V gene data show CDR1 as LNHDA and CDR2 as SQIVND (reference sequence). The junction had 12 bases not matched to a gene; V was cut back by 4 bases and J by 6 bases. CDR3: CASSTIRQGLGQPQHF. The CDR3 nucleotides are TGTGCCAGTAGTACGATCAGACAGGGTCTTGGTCAGCCCCAGCATTTT.

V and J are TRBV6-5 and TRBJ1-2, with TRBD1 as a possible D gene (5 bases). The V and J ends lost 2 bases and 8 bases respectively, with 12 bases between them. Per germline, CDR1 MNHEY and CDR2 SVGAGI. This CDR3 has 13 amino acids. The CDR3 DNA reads TGTGCCAGCAGTTACACAGGCCCCAGGGGCTACACCTTC. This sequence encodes CASSYTGPRGYTF.

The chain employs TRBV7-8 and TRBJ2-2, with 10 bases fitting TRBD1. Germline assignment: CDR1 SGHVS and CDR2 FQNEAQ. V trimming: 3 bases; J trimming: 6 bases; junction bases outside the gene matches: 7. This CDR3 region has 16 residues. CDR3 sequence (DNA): TGTGCCAGCAGCTTCTCTAAGGGACAGGGGCCCGGGGAGCTGTTTTTT. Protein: CASSFSKGQGPGELFF.

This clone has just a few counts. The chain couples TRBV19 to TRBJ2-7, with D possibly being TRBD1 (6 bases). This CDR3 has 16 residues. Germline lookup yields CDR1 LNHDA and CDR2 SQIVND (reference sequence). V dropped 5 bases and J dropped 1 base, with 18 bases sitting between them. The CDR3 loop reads CASSPRWGQGSYEQYF. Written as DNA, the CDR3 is TGTGCCAGTAGTCCCCGTTGGGGGCAGGGGTCCTACGAGCAGTACTTC.

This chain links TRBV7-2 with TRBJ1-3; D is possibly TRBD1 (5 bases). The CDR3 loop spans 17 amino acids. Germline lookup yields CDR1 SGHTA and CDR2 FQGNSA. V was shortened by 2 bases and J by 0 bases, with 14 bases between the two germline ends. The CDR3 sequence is CASSLSTGRGSGNTIYF. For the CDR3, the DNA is TGTGCCAGCAGCTTATCAACAGGACGCGGCTCTGGAAACACCATATATTTT. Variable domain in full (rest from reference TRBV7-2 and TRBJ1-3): GAGVSQSPSNKVTEKGKDVELRCDPISGHTALYWYRQSLGQGLEFLIYFQGNSAPDKSGLPSDRFSAERTGGSVSTLTIQRTQQEDSAVYLCASSLSTGRGSGNTIYFGEGSWLTVV.

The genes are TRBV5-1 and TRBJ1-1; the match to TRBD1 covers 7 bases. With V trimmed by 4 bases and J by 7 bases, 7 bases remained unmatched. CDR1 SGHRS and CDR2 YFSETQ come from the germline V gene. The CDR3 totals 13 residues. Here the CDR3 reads CASSKQGQIEAFF. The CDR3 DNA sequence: TGCGCCAGCAGCAAGCAGGGACAGATTGAAGCTTTCTTT.

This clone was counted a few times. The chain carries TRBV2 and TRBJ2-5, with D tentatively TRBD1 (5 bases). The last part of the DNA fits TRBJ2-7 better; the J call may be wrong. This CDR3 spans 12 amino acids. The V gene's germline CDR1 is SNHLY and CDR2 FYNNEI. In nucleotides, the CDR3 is TGTGCCAGCAGTCTCCAGGGTACCGAGCAGTACTTC. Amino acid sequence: CASSLQGTEQYF.

The chain's CDR3 is CASSLGQGSTDTQYF. CDR3 in DNA: TGTGCCAGCTCACTCGGACAGGGATCGACAGATACGCAGTATTTT. The chain uses TRBV18 and TRBJ2-3, with 8 positions matching TRBD1. With 4 bases clipped from V and 3 bases from J, the junction kept 6 bases outside the gene matches. The CDR3 length is 15 residues. Germline V gene lookup returns CDR1 KGHSH and CDR2 LQKENI.

The CDR3 is CASSSRTLSTDTQYF. For the CDR3, the DNA is TGTGCCAGCAGCTCCCGGACACTTAGCACAGATACGCAGTATTTT. The chain links TRBV7-2 to TRBJ2-3; possible D gene TRBD1, 5 bases. CDR3 size: 15 residues. The V and J ends lost 4 bases and 0 bases respectively, with 11 bases between them. From germline, CDR1 is SGHTA and CDR2 FQGNSA.

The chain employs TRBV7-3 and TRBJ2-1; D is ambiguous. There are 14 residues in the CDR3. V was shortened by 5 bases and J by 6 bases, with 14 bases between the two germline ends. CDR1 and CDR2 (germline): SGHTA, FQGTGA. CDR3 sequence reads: CASSNSGESNEQFF. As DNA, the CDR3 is TGTGCCAGCAGCAATTCCGGAGAGTCCAATGAGCAGTTCTTC.

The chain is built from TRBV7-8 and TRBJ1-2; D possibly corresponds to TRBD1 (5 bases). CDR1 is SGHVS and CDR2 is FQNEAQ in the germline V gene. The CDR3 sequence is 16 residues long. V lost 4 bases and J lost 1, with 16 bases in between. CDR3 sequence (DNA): TGTGCCAGCAGCTACCAGACAGACTTTTTTAACTATGGCTACACCTTC. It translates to CASSYQTDFFNYGYTF. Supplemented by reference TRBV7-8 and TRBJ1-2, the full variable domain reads GAGVSQSPRYKVAKRGQDVALRCDPISGHVSLFWYQQALGQGPEFLTYFQNEAQLDKSGLPSDRFFAERPEGSVSTLKIQRTQQEDSAVYLCASSYQTDFFNYGYTFGSGTRLTVV.

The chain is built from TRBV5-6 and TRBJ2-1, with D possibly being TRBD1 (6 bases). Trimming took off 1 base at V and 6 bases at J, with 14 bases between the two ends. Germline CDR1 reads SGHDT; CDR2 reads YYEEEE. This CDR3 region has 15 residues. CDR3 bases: TGTGCCAGCAGCTTGCGGCAGGGGTTGATCAATGAGCAGTTCTTC. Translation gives CASSLRQGLINEQFF. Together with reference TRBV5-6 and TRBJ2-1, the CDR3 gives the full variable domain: DAGVTQSPTHLIKTRGQQVTLRCSPKSGHDTVSWYQQALGQGPQFIFQYYEEEERQRGNFPDRFSGHQFPNYSSELNVNALLLGDSALYLCASSLRQGLINEQFFGPGTRLTVL.

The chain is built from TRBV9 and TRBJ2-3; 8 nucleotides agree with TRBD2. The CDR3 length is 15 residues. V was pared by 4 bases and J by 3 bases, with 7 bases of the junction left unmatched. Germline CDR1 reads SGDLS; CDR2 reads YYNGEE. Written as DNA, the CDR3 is TGTGCCAGCAGCAGCCGGGAGGGCCGGACAGATACGCAGTATTTT. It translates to CASSSREGRTDTQYF.

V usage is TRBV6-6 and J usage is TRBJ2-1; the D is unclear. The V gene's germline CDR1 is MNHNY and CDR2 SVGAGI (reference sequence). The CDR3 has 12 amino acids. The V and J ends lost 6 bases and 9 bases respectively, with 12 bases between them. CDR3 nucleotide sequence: TGTGCCAGCAGCCCGACTGGGTTTGAGCAGTTCTTC. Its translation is CASSPTGFEQFF.

CDR3 in amino acids: CASSLSSAGGRHEQFF. In DNA form, the CDR3 reads TGTGCCAGCAGCTTAAGCTCAGCGGGAGGGCGGCATGAGCAGTTCTTC. The gene calls are TRBV7-3 and TRBJ2-1; 10 bases match TRBD2. The CDR3 covers 16 residues. The germline gives CDR1 SGHTA, CDR2 FQGTGA. With V trimmed by 1 base and J by 8 bases, 8 bases remained unmatched.

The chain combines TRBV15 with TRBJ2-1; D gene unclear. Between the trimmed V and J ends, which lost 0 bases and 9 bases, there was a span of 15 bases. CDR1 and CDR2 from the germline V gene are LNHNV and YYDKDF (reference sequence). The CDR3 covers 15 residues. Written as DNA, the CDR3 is TGTGCCACCAGCAGAGAGACGCAGGTCAGAAGTGAGCAGTTCTTC. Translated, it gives CATSRETQVRSEQFF. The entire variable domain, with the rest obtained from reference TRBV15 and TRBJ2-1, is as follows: DAMVIQNPRYQVTQFGKPVTLSCSQTLNHNVMYWYQQKSSQAPKLLFHYYDKDFNNEADTPDNFQSRRPNTSFCFLDIRSPGLGDTAMYLCATSRETQVRSEQFFGPGTRLTVL.

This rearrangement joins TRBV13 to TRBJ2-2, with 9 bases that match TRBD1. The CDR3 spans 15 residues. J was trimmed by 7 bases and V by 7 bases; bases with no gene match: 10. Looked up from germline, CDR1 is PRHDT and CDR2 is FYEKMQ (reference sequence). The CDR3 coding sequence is TGTGCCAGCACCTACCACAGGGGGCGAGGCGGGGAGCTGTTTTTT. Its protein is CASTYHRGRGGELFF.

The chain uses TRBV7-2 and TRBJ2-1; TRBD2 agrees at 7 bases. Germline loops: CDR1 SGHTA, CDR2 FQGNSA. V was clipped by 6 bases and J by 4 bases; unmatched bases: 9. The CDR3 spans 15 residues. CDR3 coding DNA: TGTGCCAGCAGTCGAAAAGCGGGGTCTTACAATGAGCAGTTCTTC. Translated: CASSRKAGSYNEQFF.

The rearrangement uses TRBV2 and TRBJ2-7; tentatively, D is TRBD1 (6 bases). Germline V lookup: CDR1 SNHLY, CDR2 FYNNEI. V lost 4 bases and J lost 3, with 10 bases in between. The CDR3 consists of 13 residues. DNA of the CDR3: TGTGCCAGCAGTGGGGACACTGACTACGAGCAGTACTTC. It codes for CASSGDTDYEQYF.

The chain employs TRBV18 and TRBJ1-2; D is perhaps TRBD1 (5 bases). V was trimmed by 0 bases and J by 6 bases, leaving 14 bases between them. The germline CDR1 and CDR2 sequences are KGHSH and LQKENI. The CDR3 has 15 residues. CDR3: CASSPPGQGWDGYTF. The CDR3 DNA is TGTGCCAGCTCACCACCGGGGCAGGGCTGGGATGGCTACACCTTC.

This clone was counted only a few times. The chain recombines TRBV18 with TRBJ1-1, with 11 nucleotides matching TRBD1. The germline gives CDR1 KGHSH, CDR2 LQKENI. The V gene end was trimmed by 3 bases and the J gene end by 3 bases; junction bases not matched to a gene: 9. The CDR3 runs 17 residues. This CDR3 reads CASSPGQGAGVDTEAFF. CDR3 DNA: TGTGCCAGCTCACCCGGACAGGGGGCGGGTGTGGACACTGAAGCTTTCTTT.